Described below is a single TCR beta chain sequence and its context. CDR1 LGHDT and CDR2 YNNKEL come from the germline V gene (reference sequence). The CDR3 sequence is 16 residues long. V lost 4 bases, J lost 1 base, and 9 bases stayed unmatched. This entry is derived from a study of blood T cell repertoires in COVID-19. Study-level background: Sample material is recorded as cDNA or gDNA derived from T cells, B-cell-depleted T cells, or PBMCs.

In the original processing: It was from reference gene primer amplification that nucleated cell counts were estimated. Some clones are missing from TCRdb's copy, which holds only in-frame ones; the method was immunoSEQ multiplex PCR. That table gives V, J and clone size, and the DNA gave D and trimming. The sample has over 200,000 clones; about 87% are singletons. The sequence derives from a man aged 60 to 69 who had recovered from COVID-19. The chain employs TRBV3-1 (or the pseudogene TRBV3-2) and TRBJ2-7; TRBD2 matches at 8 bases. Sequencing was carried out using peripheral blood. The CDR3 region has the DNA TGTGCCAGCAGCCCCTATTTAGGCGGGGGGTCCTACGAGCAGTACTTC. It codes for CASSPYLGGGSYEQYF.